Following are 15 T cell receptor beta chains from one sample sequenced in a study of PD-L1 blockade in urothelial cancer. Only in-frame clones appear in the TCRdb table, and some are missing; sequencing was by immunoSEQ multiplex PCR. The table includes approximately 18,000 clones, 70% to 90% detected once. Time point: pretreatment peripheral blood. Specimen: PBMCs, collected around atezolizumab (anti-PD-L1) treatment. These receptors were collected from a man aged 65 to 79 with urothelial cancer.

The chain has TRBV5-1 and TRBJ1-1, with no clear D. Germline CDR1 reads SGHRS; CDR2 reads YFSETQ. There are 13 residues in the CDR3. Trimming removed 6 bases from V and 2 bases from J, with 11 bases in between. For the CDR3, the DNA is TGCGCCAGCACCCGAGATCTCAACACTGAAGCTTTCTTT. Residues: CASTRDLNTEAFF.

The chain recombines TRBV18 with TRBJ1-2; maybe TRBD1 (6 bases). This CDR3 contains 15 residues. Between the trimmed V and J ends, which lost 2 bases and 6 bases, there was a span of 16 bases. Germline lookup yields CDR1 KGHSH and CDR2 LQKENI. The CDR3 loop reads CASSPDRYGADGYTF. CDR3 in DNA: TGTGCCAGCTCACCAGACAGGTACGGCGCGGATGGCTACACCTTC.

The chain uses TRBV5-1 and TRBJ1-4, with D hard to call. The V end lost 3 bases, the J end lost 3 bases, and 9 bases lay between the germline ends. The CDR3 is 14 amino acids. Germline V gene lookup returns CDR1 SGHRS and CDR2 YFSETQ. The CDR3, as DNA: TGCGCCAGCAGCTCGGAGGGAGCTAATGAAAAACTGTTTTTT. This encodes CASSSEGANEKLFF.

This clone was observed a few times. The gene calls are TRBV5-6 and TRBJ2-6, with a possible D match to TRBD1 (6 bases). Trimming stripped 4 bases from V and 0 bases from J, with 14 bases between. Germline CDR1 SGHDT, CDR2 YYEEEE. The CDR3 spans 17 residues. CDR3 sequence reads: CASSQQQGRSGANVLTF. In DNA form, the CDR3 reads TGTGCCAGCAGCCAACAACAGGGCCGCTCTGGGGCCAACGTCCTGACTTTC.

The chain has TRBV27 and TRBJ2-2; weak D call: TRBD1 (5 bases). Germline V lookup: CDR1 MNHEY, CDR2 SMNVEV (reference sequence). Trimming shortened V by 5 bases and J by 5 bases, and 18 bases separated the two germline ends. CDR3 length equals 16 residues. The CDR3 protein is CASSLRQRPRTGELFF. The CDR3 DNA follows: TGTGCCAGCAGTCTAAGACAGAGACCCAGGACCGGGGAGCTGTTTTTT.

The chain links TRBV18 to TRBJ2-1; 9 bases are shared with TRBD1. V lost 4 bases to trimming and J lost 7 bases; unmatched junction nucleotides: 8. This CDR3 region has 15 residues. CDR1 and CDR2 (germline): KGHSH, LQKENI. For the CDR3, the DNA is TGTGCCAGCTCACTCCTCGGGACAGGGATGAATGAGCAGTTCTTC. Protein: CASSLLGTGMNEQFF.

The CDR3 bases are TGTGCCAGCAGTTTCGGCGGGGGATCAAAAAACATTCAGTACTTC. Translating gives CASSFGGGSKNIQYF. This chain joins TRBV6-5 and TRBJ2-4, with 7 bases aligning to TRBD2. V gave up 4 bases and J gave up 4 bases; unmatched junction bases: 7. The CDR3 consists of 15 residues. The germline CDR1 and CDR2 sequences are MNHEY and SVGAGI.

The chain recombines TRBV7-2 with TRBJ2-3, with 8 bases matching TRBD2. Germline trimming cut 1 base from V and 2 bases from J; bases unmatched to any gene: 5. Germline lookup yields CDR1 SGHTA and CDR2 FQGNSA. The CDR3 is made up of 16 amino acids. This chain's CDR3 is CASSLGGGQLTDTQYF. In DNA form, the CDR3 reads TGTGCCAGCAGCTTAGGCGGGGGGCAACTCACAGATACGCAGTATTTT.

J is TRBJ2-3 and V is TRBV5-6; D remains ambiguous. The CDR3 is made up of 15 amino acids. V was clipped by 5 bases and J by 0 bases, with 13 bases between them. Germline V gives CDR1 SGHDT, CDR2 YYEEEE. CDR3 sequence (DNA): TGTGCCAGCAGGTCCTACTTCCCTAGCACAGATACGCAGTATTTT. Amino acids: CASRSYFPSTDTQYF.

This chain uses TRBV2 with TRBJ2-2; D remains unclear. Per germline, CDR1 SNHLY and CDR2 FYNNEI. CDR3 length: 14 amino acids. V was pared by 2 bases and J by 2 bases, with 6 bases between. The chain's CDR3 is CASSEQFNTGELFF. The CDR3 DNA follows: TGTGCCAGCAGTGAACAGTTTAACACCGGGGAGCTGTTTTTT.

The chain employs TRBV7-8 and TRBJ1-6; D gene unclear. The CDR3 has 20 residues. In germline, CDR1 is SGHVS, CDR2 FQNEAQ. V was pared by 3 bases and J by 7 bases, with 28 bases between. The CDR3 DNA sequence: TGTGCCAGCAGCTTGGGGAACCTTAAGGGAAAGGGAGAGAGAAATTCACCCCTCCACTTT. Its protein is CASSLGNLKGKGERNSPLHF.

The rearrangement uses TRBV7-2 and TRBJ1-5; the D gene is possibly TRBD1 (5 bases). The V gene's germline CDR1 is SGHTA and CDR2 FQGNSA. Between the trimmed V and J ends, which lost 8 bases and 3 bases, there was a span of 17 bases. The CDR3 extends over 15 amino acids. CDR3 loop: CASAPGWGVNQPQHF. The CDR3 DNA follows: TGTGCCAGCGCCCCGGGATGGGGGGTCAATCAGCCCCAGCATTTT.

The chain links TRBV11-2 to TRBJ1-3, with D unclear. In germline, CDR1 is SGHAT, CDR2 FQNNGV. The CDR3 consists of 16 residues. V lost 0 bases, J lost 2 bases, and 11 bases lay in between. CDR3 DNA: TGTGCCAGCAGCTTAGAGTCGACACGAACTGGAAACACCATATATTTT. Its translation is CASSLESTRTGNTIYF.

The chain combines TRBV7-9 with TRBJ1-1; 8 bases fit TRBD1. Germline loops: CDR1 SEHNR, CDR2 FQNEAQ (reference sequence). The CDR3 runs 14 residues. The V gene end was trimmed by 5 bases and the J gene end by 6 bases; junction bases not matched to a gene: 8. The CDR3 loop reads CASSPIQGESEAFF. The CDR3 DNA sequence: TGTGCCAGCAGCCCAATACAGGGGGAATCTGAAGCTTTCTTT.

Only one count was recorded for this clone. This chain links TRBV7-9 with TRBJ1-2, with 8 bases matching TRBD1. J lost 4 bases, V lost 5 bases, and 6 bases had no gene match. This CDR3 has 14 amino acids. Germline V gives CDR1 SEHNR, CDR2 FQNEAQ (reference sequence). DNA of the CDR3: TGTGCCAGCAGCCACGGACAGGGCACCTATGGCTACACCTTC. Protein product: CASSHGQGTYGYTF. Looking up the rest from reference TRBV7-9 and TRBJ1-2 gives the full variable domain: DTGVSQNPRHKITKRGQNVTFRCDPISEHNRLYWYRQTLGQGPEFLTYFQNEAQLEKSRLLSDRFSAERPKGSFSTLEIQRTEQGDSAMYLCASSHGQGTYGYTFGSGTRLTVV.